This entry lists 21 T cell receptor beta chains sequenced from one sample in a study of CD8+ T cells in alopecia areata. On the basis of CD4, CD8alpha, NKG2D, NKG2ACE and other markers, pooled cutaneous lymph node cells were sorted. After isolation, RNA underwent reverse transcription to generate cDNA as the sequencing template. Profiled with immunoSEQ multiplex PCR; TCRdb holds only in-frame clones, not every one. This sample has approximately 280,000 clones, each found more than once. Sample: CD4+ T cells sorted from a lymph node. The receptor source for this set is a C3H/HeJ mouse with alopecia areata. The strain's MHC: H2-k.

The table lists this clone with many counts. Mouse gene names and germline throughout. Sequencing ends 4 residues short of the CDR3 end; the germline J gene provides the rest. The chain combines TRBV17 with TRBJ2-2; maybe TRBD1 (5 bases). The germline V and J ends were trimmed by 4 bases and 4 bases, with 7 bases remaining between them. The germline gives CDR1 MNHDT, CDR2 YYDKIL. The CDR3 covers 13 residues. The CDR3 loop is CASSTRATGQLYF. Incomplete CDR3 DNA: TGTGCTAGCAGTACCAGGGCCACCGGG.

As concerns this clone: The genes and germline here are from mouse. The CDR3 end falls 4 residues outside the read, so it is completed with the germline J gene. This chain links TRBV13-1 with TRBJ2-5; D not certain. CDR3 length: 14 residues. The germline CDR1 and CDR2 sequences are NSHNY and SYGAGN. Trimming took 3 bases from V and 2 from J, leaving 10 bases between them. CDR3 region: CASSGGFGQDTQYF. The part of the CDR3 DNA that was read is TGTGCCAGCAGTGGCGGTTTTGGCCAAGAC.

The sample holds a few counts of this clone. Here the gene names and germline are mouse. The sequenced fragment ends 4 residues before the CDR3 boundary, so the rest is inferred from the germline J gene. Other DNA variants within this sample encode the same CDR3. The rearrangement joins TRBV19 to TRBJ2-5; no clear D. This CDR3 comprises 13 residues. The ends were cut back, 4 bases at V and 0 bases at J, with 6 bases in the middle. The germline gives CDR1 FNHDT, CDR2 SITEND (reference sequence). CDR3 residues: CASSRQNQDTQYF. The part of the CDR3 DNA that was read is TGTGCCAGCAGTCGACAAAACCAAGAC. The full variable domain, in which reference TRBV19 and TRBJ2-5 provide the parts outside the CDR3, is GGIITQTPKFLIGQEGQKLTLKCQQNFNHDTMYWYRQDSGKGLRLIYYSITENDLQKGDLSEGYDASREKKSSFSLTVTSAQKNEMAVFLCASSRQNQDTQYFGPGTRLLVL.

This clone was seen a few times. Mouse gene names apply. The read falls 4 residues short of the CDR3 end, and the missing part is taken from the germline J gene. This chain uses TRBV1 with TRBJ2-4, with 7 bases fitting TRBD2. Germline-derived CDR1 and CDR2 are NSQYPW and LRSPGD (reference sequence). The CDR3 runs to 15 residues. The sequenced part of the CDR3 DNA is TGCACCTGCAGTGCAGATCGGGGGGGGGTAAAC. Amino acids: CTCSADRGGVN. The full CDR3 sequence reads CTCSADRGGVNTLYF.

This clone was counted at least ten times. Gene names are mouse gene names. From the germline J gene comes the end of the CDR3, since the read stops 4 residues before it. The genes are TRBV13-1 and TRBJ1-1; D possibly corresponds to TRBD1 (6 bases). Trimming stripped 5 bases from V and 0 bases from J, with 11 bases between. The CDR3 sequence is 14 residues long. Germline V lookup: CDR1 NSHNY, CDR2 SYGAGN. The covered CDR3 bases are TGTGCCAGCAGGGCCGGGACAACAAACACA. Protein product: CASRAGTTNT. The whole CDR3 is CASRAGTTNTEVFF.

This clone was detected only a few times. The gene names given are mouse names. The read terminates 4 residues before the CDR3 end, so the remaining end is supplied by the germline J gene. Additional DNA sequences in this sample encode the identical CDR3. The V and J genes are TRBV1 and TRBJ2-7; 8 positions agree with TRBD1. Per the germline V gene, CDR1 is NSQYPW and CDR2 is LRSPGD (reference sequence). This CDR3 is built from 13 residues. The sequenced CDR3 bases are TGCACCTGCAGTGGGACAGGGCCTTAT. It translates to CTCSGTGPY. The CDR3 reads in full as CTCSGTGPYEQYF.

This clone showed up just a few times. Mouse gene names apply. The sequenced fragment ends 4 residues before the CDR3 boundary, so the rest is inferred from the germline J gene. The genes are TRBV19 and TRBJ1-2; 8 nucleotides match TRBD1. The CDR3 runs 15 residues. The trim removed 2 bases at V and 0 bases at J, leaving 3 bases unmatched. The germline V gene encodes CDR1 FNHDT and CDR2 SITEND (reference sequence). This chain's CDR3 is CASSMAGGPNSDYTF. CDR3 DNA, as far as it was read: TGTGCCAGCAGTATGGCAGGGGGCCCAAACTCC.

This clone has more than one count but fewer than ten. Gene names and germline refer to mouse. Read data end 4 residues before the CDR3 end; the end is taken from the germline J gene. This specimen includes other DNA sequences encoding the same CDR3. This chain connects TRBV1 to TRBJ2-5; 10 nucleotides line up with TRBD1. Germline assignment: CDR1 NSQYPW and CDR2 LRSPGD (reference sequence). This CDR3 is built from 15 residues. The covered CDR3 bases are TGCACCTGCAGTGCAGGAGGGACAGGGGAAGAC. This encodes CTCSAGGTGED. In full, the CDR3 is CTCSAGGTGEDTQYF.

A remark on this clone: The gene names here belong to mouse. The part of the CDR3 DNA that was read is TGTGCCAGCCAAGAAACTGGGAGCCAAGAC. Protein: CASQETGSQD. The entire CDR3 sequence reads CASQETGSQDTQYF. The chain combines TRBV13-1 with TRBJ2-5, with a tentative D call TRBD2 (6 bases). The read ends 4 residues shy of where the CDR3 ends; the end is completed using the germline J gene. This CDR3 contains 14 residues. CDR1 is NSHNY and CDR2 is SYGAGN in the germline V gene. The V end was cut by 7 bases, the J end by 2 bases, with 14 bases between.

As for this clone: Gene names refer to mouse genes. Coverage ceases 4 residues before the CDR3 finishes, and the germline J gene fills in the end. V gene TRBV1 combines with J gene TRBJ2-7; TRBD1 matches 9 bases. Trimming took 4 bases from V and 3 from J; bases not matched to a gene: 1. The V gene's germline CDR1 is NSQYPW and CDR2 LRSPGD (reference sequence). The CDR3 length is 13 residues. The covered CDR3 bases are TGCACCTGCAGTGGGGGACAGGGCTAT. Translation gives CTCSGGQGY. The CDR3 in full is CTCSGGQGYEQYF.

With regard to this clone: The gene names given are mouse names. Partial CDR3 DNA: TGTGCCAGCAGCACCGGGACTGGGGGGGTTGGCCAAGAC. Its translation: CASSTGTGGVGQD. The entire CDR3 reads CASSTGTGGVGQDTQYF. The chain has TRBV14 and TRBJ2-5; 13 bases are a match to TRBD2. The read ends 4 residues early relative to the CDR3; the germline J gene fills the gap. Per the germline V gene, CDR1 is SGHDT and CDR2 is FRDEAV. The CDR3 length is 17 residues. Unmatched junction bases numbered 8, after V lost 5 bases and J lost 2 bases.

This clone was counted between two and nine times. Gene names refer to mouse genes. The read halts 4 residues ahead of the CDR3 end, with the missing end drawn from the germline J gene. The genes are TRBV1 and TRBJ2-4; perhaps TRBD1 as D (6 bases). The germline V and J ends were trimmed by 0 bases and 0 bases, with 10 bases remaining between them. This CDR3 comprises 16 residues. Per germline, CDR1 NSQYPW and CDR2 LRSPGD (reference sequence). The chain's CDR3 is CTCSADPRGSQNTLYF. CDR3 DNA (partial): TGCACCTGCAGTGCAGATCCCAGGGGTAGTCAAAAC.

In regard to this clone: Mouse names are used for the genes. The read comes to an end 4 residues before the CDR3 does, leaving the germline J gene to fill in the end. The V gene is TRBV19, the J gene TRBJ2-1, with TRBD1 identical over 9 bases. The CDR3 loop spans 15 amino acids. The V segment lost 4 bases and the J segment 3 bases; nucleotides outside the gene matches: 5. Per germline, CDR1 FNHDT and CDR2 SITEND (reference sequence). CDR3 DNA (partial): TGTGCCAGCAGTTTACCGGGACAGGGCTATGCT. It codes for CASSLPGQGYA. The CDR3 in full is CASSLPGQGYAEQFF.

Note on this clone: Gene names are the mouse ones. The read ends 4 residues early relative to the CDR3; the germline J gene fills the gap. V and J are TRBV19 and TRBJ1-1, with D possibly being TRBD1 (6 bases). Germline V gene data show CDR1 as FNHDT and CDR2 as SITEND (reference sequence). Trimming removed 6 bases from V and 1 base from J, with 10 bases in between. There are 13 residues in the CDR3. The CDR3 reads CASNRGGNTEVFF. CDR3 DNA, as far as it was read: TGTGCCAGCAACAGAGGGGGAAACACA.

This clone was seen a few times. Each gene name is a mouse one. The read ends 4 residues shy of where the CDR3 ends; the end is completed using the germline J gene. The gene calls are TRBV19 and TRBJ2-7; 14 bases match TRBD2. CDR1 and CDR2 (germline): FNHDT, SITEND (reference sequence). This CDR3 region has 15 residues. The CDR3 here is CASSSGTGGAYEQYF. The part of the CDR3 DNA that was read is TGTGCCAGCAGTTCCGGGACTGGGGGGGCTTAT. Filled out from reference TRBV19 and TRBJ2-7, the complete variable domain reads GGIITQTPKFLIGQEGQKLTLKCQQNFNHDTMYWYRQDSGKGLRLIYYSITENDLQKGDLSEGYDASREKKSSFSLTVTSAQKNEMAVFLCASSSGTGGAYEQYFGPGTRLTVL.

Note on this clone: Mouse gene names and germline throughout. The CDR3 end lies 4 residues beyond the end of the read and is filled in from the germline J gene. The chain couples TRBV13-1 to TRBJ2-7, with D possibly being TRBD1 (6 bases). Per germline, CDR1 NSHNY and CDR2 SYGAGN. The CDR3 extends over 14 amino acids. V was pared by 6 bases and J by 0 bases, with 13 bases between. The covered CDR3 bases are TGTGCCAGCACCAAACAGGGTAGCTCCTAT. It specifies CASTKQGSSY. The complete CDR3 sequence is CASTKQGSSYEQYF.

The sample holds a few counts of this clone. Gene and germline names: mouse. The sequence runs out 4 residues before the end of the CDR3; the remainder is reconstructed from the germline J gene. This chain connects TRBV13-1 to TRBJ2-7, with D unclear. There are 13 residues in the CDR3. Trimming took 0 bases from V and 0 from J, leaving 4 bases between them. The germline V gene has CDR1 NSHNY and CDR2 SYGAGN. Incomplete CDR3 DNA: TGTGCCAGCAGTGATGAACACTCCTAT. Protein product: CASSDEHSY. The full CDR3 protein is CASSDEHSYEQYF.

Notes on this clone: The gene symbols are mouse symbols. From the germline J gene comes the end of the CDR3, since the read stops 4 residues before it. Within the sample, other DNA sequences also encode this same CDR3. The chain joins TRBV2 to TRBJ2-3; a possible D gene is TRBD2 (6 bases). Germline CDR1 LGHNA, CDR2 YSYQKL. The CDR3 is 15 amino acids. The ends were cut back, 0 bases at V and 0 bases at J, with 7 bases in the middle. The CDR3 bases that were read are TGTGCCAGCAGCCAAGAGGGGGGTAGTGCAGAA. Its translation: CASSQEGGSAE. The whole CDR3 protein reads CASSQEGGSAETLYF.

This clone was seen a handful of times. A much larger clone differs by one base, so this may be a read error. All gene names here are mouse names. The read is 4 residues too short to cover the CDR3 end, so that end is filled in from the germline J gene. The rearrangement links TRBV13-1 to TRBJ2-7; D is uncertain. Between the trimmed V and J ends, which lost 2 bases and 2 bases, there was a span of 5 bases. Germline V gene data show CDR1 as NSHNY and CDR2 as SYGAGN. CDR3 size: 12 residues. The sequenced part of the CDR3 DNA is TGTGCCAGCAGTGACAGCACCTAT. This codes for CASSDSTY. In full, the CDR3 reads CASSDSTYEQYF.

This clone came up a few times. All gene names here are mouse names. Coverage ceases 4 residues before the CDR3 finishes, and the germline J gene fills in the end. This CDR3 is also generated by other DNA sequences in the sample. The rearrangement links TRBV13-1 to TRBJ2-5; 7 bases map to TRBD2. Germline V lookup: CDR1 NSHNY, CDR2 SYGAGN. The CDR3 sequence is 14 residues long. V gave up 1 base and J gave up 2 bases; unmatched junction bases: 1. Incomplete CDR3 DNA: TGTGCCAGCAGTGATTGGGGGGTCCAAGAC. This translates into CASSDWGVQD. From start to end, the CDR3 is CASSDWGVQDTQYF.

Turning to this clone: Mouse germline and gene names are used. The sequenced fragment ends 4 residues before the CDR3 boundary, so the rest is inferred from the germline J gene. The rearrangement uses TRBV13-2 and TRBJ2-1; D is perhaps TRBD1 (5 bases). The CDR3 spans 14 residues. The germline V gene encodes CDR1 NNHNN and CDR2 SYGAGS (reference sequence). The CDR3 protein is CASGDEQGGAEQFF. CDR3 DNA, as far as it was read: TGTGCCAGCGGTGATGAGCAGGGTGGAGCT.